This entry concerns a single T cell receptor beta chain. Its antigen is still unknown. One base away there is no much larger clone; base qualities are not given. Collaborating institutions collected whole blood in K2EDTA tubes following their own protocols. For TCRbeta analysis, collaborator samples were shipped as frozen whole blood, as isolated PBMCs, or as DNA extracted from either sample type. The record originates from a study of blood T cell repertoires in COVID-19 (dated by TCRdb to about 2020). Concerning the study at large: Samples from collaborators originated in the United States, Italy and Spain and spanned both the acute and convalescent phases of COVID-19. Deeply sampled blood TCRbeta repertoires from subjects exposed to, actively infected with, or recovered from COVID-19 were included in the dataset. The material from the prospective study consisted of cDNA or gDNA derived from T cells, B-cell-depleted T cells, or PBMCs. The repertoires were released in a freely available public database meant as a resource for research on the immune response to SARS-CoV-2. Where available, HLA class I and class II types were obtained from metadata supplied by the sample provider rather than from assay-based typing. The samples were drawn from the first 160 participants of the ongoing ImmuneRACE study and from under 1,500 subjects provided by 6 global collaborators. Nearly every sample came with metadata listing a de-identified subject ID, COVID-19 status, age in years and sex. Beyond this particular receptor, the publication reports: The quantity of clinical and demographic metadata differed by source and by participant and was supplied without curation.

TCRbeta CDR3 regions were amplified from genomic DNA by means of the immunoSEQ Assay, a bias-controlled multiplex PCR. The authors processed their data as follows. The number of nucleated cells in each sample was estimated from the amplification of reference gene primers within the assay. To quantify the absolute abundance of each unique TCRbeta CDR3 rearrangement, sequence reads were collapsed and filtered. Productive Simpson clonality was computed per sample as the square root of Simpson's diversity index over productive rearrangements. The table was pulled from immuneACCESS by TCRdb, which kept in-frame rearrangements only. Such tables lose some clones; where checked, under half of the loss comes from unresolved V genes, and the rest has no known cause. V, J and clone size are taken as reported in that table, and D and trimming were inferred from the DNA itself. This sample holds 35,000 to 55,000 clones; more than 75% were observed only once. The ten largest clones add up to about 5% of the sample.

The specimen was peripheral blood. The receptor was derived from a human donor in a cohort sampled during active COVID-19.

The DNA sequence is given as TGTGCCACCAGCAGGGGGTCGAGTTCGGACAGGGGTAGGCAAGAGACCCAGTACTTC. Translated, it gives CATSRGSSSDRGRQETQYF. This chain joins TRBV15 to TRBJ2-5, with 9 junctional bases fitting TRBD1. In the germline V gene (reference sequence), CDR1 corresponds to LNHNV and CDR2 to YYDKDF. The CDR3 numbers 19 residues from cysteine through phenylalanine. Only the CDR3 DNA is retained, 57 bases long and in frame from the first base. V ends up 3 bases short and J 2 bases short, with an unmatched junction base count of 16.